A single sample gave rise to the 30 T cell receptor beta chains below, sequenced in a study of cytomegalovirus exposure and HLA in healthy donors. Some clones are missing from TCRdb's copy, which holds only in-frame ones; the method was immunoSEQ multiplex PCR. The sample lists fewer than 200,000 clones; 85% were seen once. The sample taken for sequencing was PBMCs. The receptors come from a man between 18 and 29 years old in good health and CMV-seropositive.

This clone showed up just once. This chain connects TRBV29-1 to TRBJ1-1, with D perhaps matching TRBD1 (5 bases). CDR1 is SQVTM, CDR2 ANQGSEA, per germline. Trimming took off 1 base at V and 1 base at J, with 10 bases between the two ends. The CDR3 has 14 residues. Written as DNA, the CDR3 is TGCAGCGTTGAAGCCCTTGACAGGAACACTGAAGCTTTCTTT. It is translated as CSVEALDRNTEAFF.

The chain recombines TRBV30 with TRBJ1-2, with D possibly being TRBD1 (6 bases). CDR3 length: 13 residues. Germline values: CDR1 GTSNPN, CDR2 SVGIG (reference sequence). Trimming removed 4 bases at V and 4 bases at J, with 13 bases between. CDR3 DNA: TGTGCCTGGACGGGGGGCCAGACCTATGGCTACACCTTC. Amino acid sequence: CAWTGGQTYGYTF.

This chain joins TRBV6-1 and TRBJ1-6; D is unresolved. CDR3 length equals 17 residues. Trimming left V 0 bases short and J 7 bases short, with 16 bases between. From germline, CDR1 is MNHNS and CDR2 SASEGT. The CDR3 spells CASSEALPGIGNSPLHF. Here the CDR3 DNA reads TGTGCCAGCAGTGAAGCGCTTCCGGGGATCGGGAATTCACCCCTCCACTTT.

The V gene is TRBV9, the J gene TRBJ1-1; D is perhaps TRBD1 (6 bases). V was trimmed by 3 bases and J by 3 bases, leaving 12 bases between them. Germline V CDR1 and CDR2: SGDLS, YYNGEE. The CDR3 is made up of 14 amino acids. CDR3 coding DNA: TGTGCCAGCAGCGCACAGGGCAGTCACACTGAAGCTTTCTTT. Its translation: CASSAQGSHTEAFF.

The V gene is TRBV29-1, the J gene TRBJ2-7, with 7 bases that match TRBD2. V shed 7 bases and J 8 bases; nucleotides not matched to a gene: 5. Per the germline V gene, CDR1 is SQVTM and CDR2 is ANQGSEA. This CDR3 has 10 residues. CDR3 loop: CSGRDYKQYF. In DNA form, the CDR3 reads TGCAGCGGCCGGGACTATAAGCAGTACTTC.

J is TRBJ1-5 and V is TRBV30, with D possibly matching TRBD1 (5 bases). V was clipped by 4 bases and J by 5 bases, with 12 bases between them. Germline CDR1 reads GTSNPN; CDR2 reads SVGIG (reference sequence). The CDR3 totals 13 residues. The CDR3 DNA reads TGTGCCTGGACCCGTGGGGGGGATCAGCCCCAGCATTTT. Protein product: CAWTRGGDQPQHF.

This clone was observed once. The V gene is TRBV28, the J gene TRBJ2-3; 8 nucleotides line up with TRBD1. Germline CDR1 reads MDHEN; CDR2 reads SYDVKM. Losses at the gene ends were 7 bases for V and 3 bases for J; bases not matched to a gene: 6. This CDR3 comprises 14 residues. Here the CDR3 reads CASNPGQVTDTQYF. The CDR3 nucleotides are TGTGCCAGCAATCCGGGACAGGTAACAGATACGCAGTATTTT.

The chain employs TRBV18 and TRBJ1-3; tentative D call: TRBD1 (6 bases). Trimming took 5 bases from V and 0 from J, leaving 20 bases between them. This CDR3 spans 18 amino acids. Germline V gene sequence: CDR1 KGHSH, CDR2 LQKENI. In nucleotides, the CDR3 is TGTGCCAGCTCAGACAACCGGGACACCTACGCCTCTGGAAACACCATATATTTT. Its protein product is CASSDNRDTYASGNTIYF.

The chain combines TRBV4-1 with TRBJ2-2; 12 bases match TRBD2. V dropped 2 bases and J dropped 4; count of bases not matched to a gene: 17. Germline assignment: CDR1 MGHRA and CDR2 YSYEKL. The CDR3 loop spans 21 amino acids. CDR3 coding DNA: TGCGCCAGCAGCCAAAAAATCCTACACCGACTAGCGGGAGATACCACCGGGGAGCTGTTTTTT. This translates into CASSQKILHRLAGDTTGELFF.

The V call is TRBV6-5, the J call TRBJ2-1; D remains ambiguous. Per germline, CDR1 MNHEY and CDR2 SVGAGI. The CDR3 runs to 13 residues. V was trimmed by 8 bases and J by 0 bases, leaving 8 bases between them. DNA of the CDR3: TGTGCCAGCTCGCGGAGCTCCTACAATGAGCAGTTCTTC. Amino acids: CASSRSSYNEQFF.

This clone is a singleton in its sample. V is TRBV4-1 and J is TRBJ2-2; no clear D gene. Trimming removed 4 bases at V and 2 bases at J, with 11 bases between. This CDR3 is 15 amino acids long. Germline loops: CDR1 MGHRA, CDR2 YSYEKL. Here the CDR3 DNA reads TGCGCCAGCAGCCGTACAGTCTTAAACACCGGGGAGCTGTTTTTT. This sequence encodes CASSRTVLNTGELFF.

This chain links TRBV13 with TRBJ2-3; 14 bases line up with TRBD2. This CDR3 contains 17 residues. In germline, CDR1 is PRHDT, CDR2 FYEKMQ (reference sequence). V lost 5 bases to trimming and J lost 5 bases; unmatched junction nucleotides: 9. The CDR3 nucleotides are TGTGCCAGCAGCGCGGCGGGACTAGCGGGGGCTGGAGATACGCAGTATTTT. The encoded protein is CASSAAGLAGAGDTQYF. Using reference TRBV13 and TRBJ2-3 for the parts outside the CDR3, the full variable domain is AAGVIQSPRHLIKEKRETATLKCYPIPRHDTVYWYQQGPGQDPQFLISFYEKMQSDKGSIPDRFSAQQFSDYHSELNMSSLELGDSALYFCASSAAGLAGAGDTQYFGPGTRLTVL.

This clone was counted only a few times. Here the CDR3 reads CASSPSTGQDSPLHF. The CDR3 coding sequence is TGTGCCAGCTCACCTTCGACAGGGCAGGATTCACCCCTCCACTTT. V usage is TRBV18 and J usage is TRBJ1-6; the match to TRBD1 covers 7 bases. The CDR3 extends over 15 amino acids. Losses at the gene ends were 3 bases for V and 8 bases for J; bases not matched to a gene: 7. Per germline, CDR1 KGHSH and CDR2 LQKENI.

The chain uses TRBV6-6 and TRBJ2-7; tentatively, D is TRBD1 (6 bases). The germline V gene encodes CDR1 MNHNY and CDR2 SVGAGI (reference sequence). Trimming removed 2 bases from V and 5 bases from J, with 13 bases in between. The CDR3 loop spans 14 amino acids. The CDR3 region is CASSYRGSGDEQYF. CDR3 DNA sequence: TGTGCCAGCAGTTACAGGGGGTCAGGCGACGAGCAGTACTTC.

The rearrangement joins TRBV5-1 to TRBJ2-1; 9 bases align to TRBD1. Germline loops: CDR1 SGHRS, CDR2 YFSETQ. Trimming removed 1 base from V and 6 bases from J; junction bases left unmatched: 2. The CDR3 covers 14 residues. DNA for the CDR3: TGCGCCAGCAGCTTGAGGACAGGGGTCAATGAGCAGTTCTTC. This sequence encodes CASSLRTGVNEQFF.

In regard to this clone: This may stem from a read error, because a much larger clone lies one nucleotide away. Different DNA sequences within this sample yield the same CDR3. The V and J genes are TRBV5-1 and TRBJ1-1; no clear D. The CDR3 has 12 residues. V was shortened by 0 bases and J by 4 bases, with 4 bases between the two germline ends. Germline values: CDR1 SGHRS, CDR2 YFSETQ. The CDR3 protein is CASSLGSTEAFF. Here the CDR3 DNA reads TGCGCCAGCAGCTTGGGGAGCACTGAAGCTTTCTTT.

V gene TRBV5-1 combines with J gene TRBJ2-2, with TRBD1 as a possible D gene (5 bases). Germline values: CDR1 SGHRS, CDR2 YFSETQ. CDR3 size: 13 residues. V lost 5 bases to trimming and J lost 3 bases, with 8 bases between them. The CDR3 is CASSSRDTGELFF. CDR3 bases: TGCGCCAGCAGTAGCAGGGACACCGGGGAGCTGTTTTTT.

The chain has TRBV5-1 and TRBJ1-3; no definite D call. Germline CDR1 is SGHRS and CDR2 is YFSETQ. V was shortened by 6 bases and J by 4 bases, with 14 bases between the two germline ends. The CDR3 runs 14 residues. The DNA of the CDR3 is TGCGCCAGCACCCTCGGAACGGGGGGAAACACCATATATTTT. The encoded protein is CASTLGTGGNTIYF. Based on the CDR3 plus reference TRBV5-1 and TRBJ1-3, the full variable domain is KAGVTQTPRYLIKTRGQQVTLSCSPISGHRSVSWYQQTPGQGLQFLFEYFSETQRNKGNFPGRFSGRQFSNSRSEMNVSTLELGDSALYLCASTLGTGGNTIYFGEGSWLTVV.

This rearrangement joins TRBV9 to TRBJ2-5; 8 nucleotides align to TRBD2. CDR3 length: 13 amino acids. Germline V lookup: CDR1 SGDLS, CDR2 YYNGEE. With 5 bases clipped from V and 5 bases from J, the junction kept 5 bases outside the gene matches. CDR3 loop: CASSFGGAETQYF. In DNA form, the CDR3 reads TGTGCCAGCAGTTTCGGGGGGGCCGAGACCCAGTACTTC.

This clone showed up just once. J is TRBJ2-7 and V is TRBV5-6; 7 bases agree with TRBD2. Germline CDR1 SGHDT, CDR2 YYEEEE. The CDR3 is made up of 13 amino acids. Trimming cost V 2 bases and J 3 bases; bases outside gene matches: 2. The CDR3 DNA is TGTGCCAGCAGCTTTGGGGGGGGCTACGAGCAGTACTTC. Protein: CASSFGGGYEQYF.

This clone was seen more than once but under ten times. The DNA for the CDR3 is TGTGCCAGCAGTGGCGGGGGGGGCTACACCTTC. This codes for CASSGGGGYTF. The chain employs TRBV2 and TRBJ1-2, with D possibly matching TRBD1 (5 bases). Germline values: CDR1 SNHLY, CDR2 FYNNEI. Trimming took 4 bases from V and 8 from J, leaving 8 bases between them. This CDR3 has 11 residues.

This chain connects TRBV5-4 to TRBJ2-7, with D perhaps matching TRBD2 (5 bases). Between the trimmed V and J ends, which lost 0 bases and 3 bases, there was a span of 10 bases. Germline CDR1 is SGHNT and CDR2 is YYREEE (reference sequence). CDR3 length: 14 residues. The CDR3 DNA reads TGTGCCAGCAGCTTGGCCGGGGATCGCTACGAGCAGTACTTC. This sequence encodes CASSLAGDRYEQYF.

This clone was detected once. This chain connects TRBV19 to TRBJ2-5; 9 nucleotides line up with TRBD2. CDR1 and CDR2 from the germline V gene are LNHDA and SQIVND (reference sequence). The CDR3 has 13 amino acids. The V gene end was trimmed by 5 bases and the J gene end by 8 bases; junction bases not matched to a gene: 6. CDR3 region: CASSRSGSGTQYF. Here the CDR3 DNA reads TGTGCCAGTAGTCGTAGCGGGAGTGGTACCCAGTACTTC.

This chain joins TRBV7-9 and TRBJ1-1; the D is unclear. The CDR3 spans 16 residues. V shed 7 bases and J shed 0 bases, with 18 bases lying between them. Germline V gives CDR1 SEHNR, CDR2 FQNEAQ (reference sequence). CDR3 protein: CASTQIGSGMNTEAFF. CDR3 coding DNA: TGTGCCAGCACCCAGATTGGGTCGGGAATGAACACTGAAGCTTTCTTT. The variable domain in full, with the rest retrieved from reference TRBV7-9 and TRBJ1-1, is DTGVSQNPRHKITKRGQNVTFRCDPISEHNRLYWYRQTLGQGPEFLTYFQNEAQLEKSRLLSDRFSAERPKGSFSTLEIQRTEQGDSAMYLCASTQIGSGMNTEAFFGQGTRLTVV.

The chain couples TRBV14 to TRBJ2-3; tentatively, D is TRBD1 (6 bases). The germline V gene encodes CDR1 SGHDN and CDR2 FVKESK. V shed 4 bases and J shed 4 bases, with 12 bases lying between them. The CDR3 sequence is 14 residues long. The CDR3 loop is CASSPQGGPDTQYF. Here the CDR3 DNA reads TGTGCCAGCAGCCCACAGGGTGGGCCAGATACGCAGTATTTT.

The chain employs TRBV28 and TRBJ1-3, with D maybe TRBD1 (5 bases). V was pared by 3 bases and J by 4 bases, with 19 bases between. This CDR3 has 17 amino acids. The germline V gene encodes CDR1 MDHEN and CDR2 SYDVKM. The CDR3 DNA reads TGTGCCAGCAGTTTGGGGCCAGACGGCAGGCAGGGAAACACCATATATTTT. It translates to CASSLGPDGRQGNTIYF.

This chain joins TRBV5-4 and TRBJ1-1; D is uncertain. V was clipped by 3 bases and J by 0 bases, with 9 bases between them. Per the germline V gene, CDR1 is SGHNT and CDR2 is YYREEE (reference sequence). CDR3 length: 14 amino acids. CDR3: CASSSERMNTEAFF. CDR3 DNA: TGTGCCAGCAGCTCAGAAAGAATGAACACTGAAGCTTTCTTT.

This chain uses TRBV7-9 with TRBJ2-7, with no clear D. The V end was cut by 5 bases, the J end by 1 base, with 12 bases between. Germline V CDR1 and CDR2: SEHNR, FQNEAQ (reference sequence). CDR3 length: 14 amino acids. The CDR3 loop is CASSRGDGSYEQYF. The CDR3 nucleotides read TGTGCCAGCAGCCGAGGCGACGGATCCTACGAGCAGTACTTC.

This rearrangement joins TRBV18 to TRBJ1-2, with D possibly matching TRBD1 (6 bases). Germline V gene sequence: CDR1 KGHSH, CDR2 LQKENI. This CDR3 is built from 14 residues. With 2 bases removed from V and 0 bases from J, the gap between germline ends came to 7 bases. The CDR3 coding sequence is TGTGCCAGCTCACCAGACAGGACTAACTATGGCTACACCTTC. This gives the protein CASSPDRTNYGYTF.

The J gene is TRBJ1-2, the V gene TRBV6-5; D may be TRBD1 (5 bases). In germline, CDR1 is MNHEY, CDR2 SVGAGI. The V end lost 4 bases, the J end lost 9 bases, and 9 bases lay between the germline ends. CDR3 length equals 11 residues. The CDR3 nucleotides are TGTGCCAGCAGTTTGCAGGGTAGCTACACCTTC. Protein product: CASSLQGSYTF.